The present T cell receptor beta chain was sequenced within a study of cytomegalovirus exposure and HLA in healthy donors. This CDR3 is 15 amino acids long. Looked up from germline, CDR1 is SGDLS and CDR2 is YYNGEE. V lost 2 bases, J lost 5 bases, and 13 bases lay in between. Points on this clone: The antigen is unknown.

Overall study findings and caveats: Analyzed later, most CMV-associated TCR beta chains appeared HLA-restricted.

In the PCR, 60 Vbeta and 13 Jbeta primers were used. Libraries were prepared by immunoSEQ multiplex PCR; TCRdb keeps only in-frame clonotypes and omits some of them. The table shows approximately 170,000 clones, with more than 65% occurring only once. The TCR originated in a male donor in good health and CMV-seronegative. The chain joins TRBV9 to TRBJ2-2; a weak D match, TRBD1 (5 bases). Sequencing was performed on PBMCs. CDR3 bases: TGTGCCAGCAGCGTTGTACCCTACAGGACCGGGGAGCTGTTTTTT. Its translation: CASSVVPYRTGELFF.